A single sample gave rise to the 24 T cell receptor beta chains below, sequenced in a study of shared clonotypes between healthy human individuals. Produced via immunoSEQ multiplex PCR; TCRdb's table is partial and in-frame only. The table records approximately 1,000,000 clones, 78% of them present only once. Sequencing used memory CD4+ T cells from PBMCs. Subset of the sample: CD45RA-negative fraction. These receptors were collected from a young man in good health. Some clones in this sample may be carry-over from other donors' samples.

The V gene is TRBV4-2, the J gene TRBJ2-1; D is perhaps TRBD1 or TRBD2 (5 bases each). CDR1 and CDR2 (germline): LGHNA, YNFKEQ. The length of the CDR3 is 16 residues. Trimming pared 1 base from V and 10 bases from J, leaving 20 bases between. The CDR3 spells CASSQGGTVVGPEQFF. Here the CDR3 DNA reads TGTGCCAGCAGCCAAGGAGGGACCGTGGTGGGACCCGAGCAGTTCTTC.

The rearrangement uses TRBV18 and TRBJ1-5; D unresolved. The CDR3 runs to 14 residues. Germline loops: CDR1 KGHSH, CDR2 LQKENI. Trimming removed 1 base from V and 3 bases from J, with 7 bases in between. CDR3 residues: CASSPQWANQPQHF. The DNA of the CDR3 is TGTGCCAGCTCACCACAATGGGCCAATCAGCCCCAGCATTTT.

The chain joins TRBV5-6 to TRBJ1-2; 7 bases agree with TRBD1. V was pared by 4 bases and J by 10 bases, with 16 bases of the junction left unmatched. The germline CDR1 and CDR2 sequences are SGHDT and YYEEEE. The CDR3 is 15 residues long. DNA of the CDR3: TGTGCCAGCAGCCCCGCCGGGGGACAGTCGGTAGACTACACCTTC. Translated, it gives CASSPAGGQSVDYTF.

The chain carries TRBV5-6 and TRBJ1-5, with 10 nucleotides matching TRBD1. The J segment lost 0 bases and the V segment lost 2 bases, leaving 5 bases of the junction unmatched. There are 17 residues in the CDR3. Per germline, CDR1 SGHDT and CDR2 YYEEEE. CDR3 coding DNA: TGTGCCAGCAGCTTTCGACAGGGGGCCCTTAGCAATCAGCCCCAGCATTTT. This gives the protein CASSFRQGALSNQPQHF.

This clone turned up a few times. The J gene is TRBJ1-1, the V gene TRBV5-1; 7 positions agree with TRBD1. This CDR3 comprises 15 residues. The V gene end was trimmed by 4 bases and the J gene end by 0 bases; junction bases not matched to a gene: 6. Germline CDR1 is SGHRS and CDR2 is YFSETQ. In DNA, the CDR3 is TGCGCCAGCAGCCCGGTTACAGGGGTGAACACTGAAGCTTTCTTT. Amino acids: CASSPVTGVNTEAFF.

Comment on this clone: This likely traces to a read error, being one base from a far larger clone. Other nucleotide sequences in the sample specify the same CDR3. This chain links TRBV7-3 with TRBJ1-1; 7 bases align to TRBD1. Germline V lookup: CDR1 SGHTA, CDR2 FQGTGA. The ends lost 3 bases at V and 3 bases at J; junction bases unmatched: 1. This CDR3 has 13 residues. This chain's CDR3 is CASSFTGDTEAFF. CDR3 in DNA: TGTGCCAGCAGCTTCACAGGGGACACTGAAGCTTTCTTT.

The chain is built from TRBV10-2 and TRBJ2-5; D gene uncertain. V lost 3 bases and J lost 5, with 10 bases in between. The CDR3 sequence is 13 residues long. Per the germline V gene, CDR1 is WSHSY and CDR2 is SAAADI. The CDR3: CASSETVGETQYF. The CDR3 DNA is TGCGCCAGCAGTGAAACAGTTGGGGAGACCCAGTACTTC.

V is TRBV2 and J is TRBJ1-1; D is uncertain. CDR3 length: 13 amino acids. Trimming took off 6 bases at V and 0 bases at J, with 8 bases between the two ends. Germline assignment: CDR1 SNHLY and CDR2 FYNNEI. This CDR3 reads CASSPEMNTEAFF. Here the CDR3 DNA reads TGTGCCAGCAGCCCAGAAATGAACACTGAAGCTTTCTTT. The full variable domain, in which reference TRBV2 and TRBJ1-1 provide the parts outside the CDR3, is EPEVTQTPSHQVTQMGQEVILRCVPISNHLYFYWYRQILGQKVEFLVSFYNNEISEKSEIFDDQFSVERPDGSNFTLKIRSTKLEDSAMYFCASSPEMNTEAFFGQGTRLTVV.

The chain joins TRBV4-1 to TRBJ2-4; D is ambiguous. The CDR3 spans 16 residues. Germline values: CDR1 MGHRA, CDR2 YSYEKL. Trimming stripped 4 bases from V and 1 base from J, with 14 bases between. CDR3 nucleotides: TGCGCCAGCAGCCCGGGTCCTCCCGGGGCCAAAAACATTCAGTACTTC. It translates to CASSPGPPGAKNIQYF.

The gene calls are TRBV5-4 and TRBJ2-1, with TRBD2 matching 10 bases. This CDR3 has 13 residues. Germline assignment: CDR1 SGHNT and CDR2 YYREEE (reference sequence). The V and J ends lost 1 base and 13 bases, in that order; junction bases with no gene match: 5. The CDR3, as DNA: TGTGCCAGCAGCTTGCCTAGCGGGAGAACCCAGTTCTTC. It codes for CASSLPSGRTQFF.

The V call is TRBV27, the J call TRBJ2-1, with D perhaps TRBD2 (5 bases). The CDR3 runs 15 residues. The V and J ends lost 8 bases and 2 bases respectively, with 16 bases between them. Germline CDR1 reads MNHEY; CDR2 reads SMNVEV (reference sequence). The CDR3 loop reads CASRVPRATYNEQFF. CDR3 in DNA: TGTGCCAGCCGCGTCCCGAGGGCCACCTACAATGAGCAGTTCTTC.

The chain is built from TRBV6-5 and TRBJ2-5; 8 nucleotides match TRBD2. CDR1 and CDR2 from the germline V gene are MNHEY and SVGAGI. V shed 9 bases, J shed 1 base, and the junction held 7 bases outside the gene matches. The length of the CDR3 is 14 residues. CDR3 in DNA: TGTGCCAGTCGCACTAGCGGAATCCAAGAGACCCAGTACTTC. This encodes CASRTSGIQETQYF.

This chain uses TRBV5-6 with TRBJ1-3, with D unclear. The ends were cut back, 0 bases at V and 2 bases at J, with 6 bases in the middle. This CDR3 is built from 14 residues. CDR1 and CDR2 from the germline V gene are SGHDT and YYEEEE. The CDR3 region has the DNA TGTGCCAGCAGCTTGGGAGGACCTGGAAACACCATATATTTT. It encodes CASSLGGPGNTIYF.

This clone was counted a few times. This chain uses TRBV5-1 with TRBJ2-4, with 10 bases aligning to TRBD2. Germline V gives CDR1 SGHRS, CDR2 YFSETQ. V gave up 5 bases and J gave up 0 bases; unmatched junction bases: 11. This CDR3 contains 18 residues. The CDR3 region is CASRSLIAGGSAKNIQYF. The CDR3 nucleotides read TGCGCCAGCAGGTCTCTCATAGCGGGAGGTTCAGCCAAAAACATTCAGTACTTC.

The chain uses TRBV7-3 and TRBJ2-1; D unresolved. V gave up 5 bases and J gave up 6 bases, with 20 bases separating them. Germline V gives CDR1 SGHTA, CDR2 FQGTGA. The length of the CDR3 is 16 residues. This chain's CDR3 is CASSGTLGQVPNEQFF. For the CDR3, the DNA is TGTGCCAGCAGCGGAACATTAGGTCAAGTCCCCAATGAGCAGTTCTTC. Filled out from reference TRBV7-3 and TRBJ2-1, the complete variable domain reads GAGVSQTPSNKVTEKGKYVELRCDPISGHTALYWYRQSLGQGPEFLIYFQGTGAADDSGLPNDRFFAVRPEGSVSTLKIQRTERGDSAVYLCASSGTLGQVPNEQFFGPGTRLTVL.

The rearrangement joins TRBV7-2 to TRBJ2-5; D perhaps matches TRBD2 (6 bases). The CDR3 runs 14 residues. Trimming took off 3 bases at V and 5 bases at J, with 13 bases between the two ends. Germline V CDR1 and CDR2: SGHTA, FQGNSA. The CDR3 DNA follows: TGTGCCAGCAGCTTGGGGGACTTTAGGGAGACCCAGTACTTC. Translating it yields CASSLGDFRETQYF.

The V gene is TRBV4-3, the J gene TRBJ2-1; 7 bases match TRBD2. This CDR3 region has 14 residues. The V segment lost 0 bases and the J segment 6 bases; nucleotides outside the gene matches: 2. CDR1 and CDR2 (germline): LGHNA, YSLEER. CDR3 region: CASSQEGGGNEQFF. In DNA, the CDR3 is TGCGCCAGCAGCCAAGAGGGGGGGGGCAATGAGCAGTTCTTC.

The rearrangement links TRBV10-3 to TRBJ2-7; 9 positions match TRBD2. The CDR3 covers 16 residues. The V gene's germline CDR1 is ENHRY and CDR2 SYGVKD. V lost 5 bases to trimming and J lost 4 bases; unmatched junction nucleotides: 12. CDR3 bases: TGTGCCATCAGTCAGTGGGCGGGAGGGATAGGGTACGAGCAGTACTTC. Translated: CAISQWAGGIGYEQYF.

The chain has TRBV6-6 and TRBJ1-1; D is uncertain. The V end lost 7 bases, the J end lost 1 base, and 10 bases lay between the germline ends. Germline values: CDR1 MNHNY, CDR2 SVGAGI (reference sequence). This CDR3 spans 13 amino acids. CDR3 bases: TGTGCCAGCACCCTTGGGAGGAACACTGAAGCTTTCTTT. This encodes CASTLGRNTEAFF.

J is TRBJ2-7 and V is TRBV7-2; no clear D gene. Trimming pared 0 bases from V and 3 bases from J, leaving 9 bases between. The germline CDR1 and CDR2 sequences are SGHTA and FQGNSA. The CDR3 covers 14 residues. The CDR3 region has the DNA TGTGCCAGCAGCTTAGCCCCCCAGATCTACGAGCAGTACTTC. Protein sequence: CASSLAPQIYEQYF.

V and J are TRBV9 and TRBJ2-1; 9 bases fit TRBD2. Germline V CDR1 and CDR2: SGDLS, YYNGEE. After removal of 3 bases from V and 4 bases from J, the junction contained 5 bases not matched to a gene. CDR3 length: 15 amino acids. As DNA, the CDR3 is TGTGCCAGCAGCGGGGACCTAGCGGGATACAATGAGCAGTTCTTC. It yields the protein CASSGDLAGYNEQFF.

This clone was detected only once. Other DNA sequences from this sample encode an identical CDR3 as well. The J gene is TRBJ2-7, the V gene TRBV18; TRBD1 matches at 7 bases. V shed 5 bases, J shed 1 base, and the junction held 2 bases outside the gene matches. CDR1 KGHSH and CDR2 LQKENI come from the germline V gene. The CDR3 extends over 13 amino acids. CDR3 nucleotide sequence: TGTGCCAGCTCAAGGGGACAGTCCTACGAGCAGTACTTC. Its protein product is CASSRGQSYEQYF.

This clone was picked up one time. The chain employs TRBV19 and TRBJ1-1; D call uncertain. The CDR3 length is 14 residues. Trimming took off 5 bases at V and 1 base at J, with 11 bases between the two ends. Germline V gene sequence: CDR1 LNHDA, CDR2 SQIVND (reference sequence). As DNA, the CDR3 is TGTGCCAGTAGTTCCGATAGATGGAACACTGAAGCTTTCTTT. Amino acid sequence: CASSSDRWNTEAFF.

The V call is TRBV9, the J call TRBJ2-1; the D is unclear. V lost 0 bases, J lost 7 bases, and 8 bases lay in between. CDR3 length: 13 amino acids. The V gene's germline CDR1 is SGDLS and CDR2 YYNGEE. CDR3 in amino acids: CASSVGVRNEQFF. CDR3 sequence (DNA): TGTGCCAGCAGCGTAGGGGTAAGGAATGAGCAGTTCTTC.